One sample yielded the 26 T cell receptor beta chains listed below, sequenced in a study of vaccination effects on CD4 cells after COVID-19. Their recognized antigens are unknown. Antigen-specific CD4+ T cells expanded by the ViraFEST assay with viral peptide pools were then sequenced. At the end of roughly 9 days of culture, CD4+ T cells were isolated. Two doses of BNT162b2 or mRNA-1273 vaccine were administered to participants. The assay was immunoSEQ multiplex PCR, and TCRdb's table has in-frame clones only and misses some. The table records tens of thousands of clones, around 78% of them present only once. Sequenced here: CD4+ T cells from PBMCs cultured with HCoV-229E spike peptides, sampled after COVID-19 vaccination. All receptors come from a human donor who received a COVID-19 vaccine.

This chain connects TRBV5-1 to TRBJ2-5, with D perhaps TRBD2 (5 bases). The CDR3 has 13 residues. Trimming cost V 0 bases and J 8 bases, with 11 bases left between them. The germline gives CDR1 SGHRS, CDR2 YFSETQ. The CDR3 DNA sequence: TGCGCCAGCAGCTTGGACTACGGGGATACCCAGTACTTC. This gives the protein CASSLDYGDTQYF.

This sequence joins TRBV30 and TRBJ1-2; no firm D call. Germline CDR1 is GTSNPN and CDR2 is SVGIG (reference sequence). The CDR3 has 16 residues. The V end was cut by 1 base, the J end by 6 bases, with 21 bases between. CDR3 region: CAWSGVWAPRVDGYTF. CDR3 coding DNA: TGTGCCTGGAGTGGGGTTTGGGCACCGAGGGTAGATGGCTACACCTTC. Full variable domain (outside the CDR3, taken from reference TRBV30 and TRBJ1-2): SQTIHQWPATLVQPVGSPLSLECTVEGTSNPNLYWYRQAAGRGLQLLFYSVGIGQISSEVPQNLSASRPQDRQFILSSKKLLLSDSGFYLCAWSGVWAPRVDGYTFGSGTRLTVV.

CDR3 protein: CASSQEDRGYGYTF. The CDR3 bases are TGTGCCAGCAGCCAAGAAGACAGGGGCTATGGCTACACCTTC. V and J are TRBV4-2 and TRBJ1-2, with 8 bases identical to TRBD1. The CDR3 runs 14 residues. The germline CDR1 and CDR2 sequences are LGHNA and YNFKEQ. Germline trimming cut 0 bases from V and 4 bases from J; bases unmatched to any gene: 1.

The V call is TRBV2, the J call TRBJ1-3, with D unresolved. The CDR3 is made up of 14 amino acids. V was trimmed by 5 bases and J by 1 base, leaving 9 bases between them. Per germline, CDR1 SNHLY and CDR2 FYNNEI. This CDR3 reads CASSPVISGNTIYF. CDR3 in DNA: TGTGCCAGCAGTCCAGTTATTTCTGGAAACACCATATATTTT.

This clone was counted once. J is TRBJ2-3 and V is TRBV6-5; D possibly corresponds to TRBD2 (7 bases). This CDR3 is 14 amino acids long. Germline-derived CDR1 and CDR2 are MNHEY and SVGAGI. V lost 2 bases and J lost 5, with 11 bases in between. DNA of the CDR3: TGTGCCAGCAGTTACGACGGGGGGCGAGATACGCAGTATTTT. Translating it yields CASSYDGGRDTQYF.

The J gene is TRBJ2-3, the V gene TRBV18; maybe TRBD2 (6 bases). V shed 3 bases and J shed 0 bases, with 7 bases lying between them. The CDR3 loop spans 14 amino acids. Germline lookup yields CDR1 KGHSH and CDR2 LQKENI. The DNA of the CDR3 is TGTGCCAGCTCACCGGGACTCAGCACAGATACGCAGTATTTT. As protein: CASSPGLSTDTQYF.

V and J are TRBV19 and TRBJ1-5, with D possibly being TRBD1 (5 bases). This CDR3 is 15 amino acids long. Germline CDR1 LNHDA, CDR2 SQIVND (reference sequence). Trimming pared 5 bases from V and 0 bases from J, leaving 11 bases between. The CDR3 DNA is TGTGCCAGTAGTTTGACAGACTATAGCAATCAGCCCCAGCATTTT. Amino acid sequence: CASSLTDYSNQPQHF.

The rearrangement links TRBV11-3 to TRBJ2-5; no clear D gene. Germline CDR1 is SGHNT and CDR2 is YENEEA. CDR3 size: 13 residues. The V gene lost 4 bases and the J gene lost 7 bases, with 13 bases spanning the gap. As DNA, the CDR3 is TGTGCCAGCAGCTCGTCCCATTCGGGGACCCAGTACTTC. This translates into CASSSSHSGTQYF.

The chain is built from TRBV5-1 and TRBJ2-5, with TRBD1 as a possible D gene (5 bases). V lost 2 bases, J lost 2 bases, and 10 bases lay in between. In germline, CDR1 is SGHRS, CDR2 YFSETQ. This CDR3 region has 14 residues. Here the CDR3 DNA reads TGCGCCAGCAGCTTCCTCCCAGGGCAAGAGACCCAGTACTTC. It translates to CASSFLPGQETQYF.

V is TRBV3-1 (or the pseudogene TRBV3-2) and J is TRBJ2-4; 8 bases are shared with TRBD1. This CDR3 is built from 16 residues. The trim removed 0 bases at V and 10 bases at J, leaving 11 bases unmatched. Germline values: CDR1 LGHDT, CDR2 YNNKEL (reference sequence). CDR3 sequence: CASSQEFPGTGRIQYF. CDR3 in DNA: TGTGCCAGCAGCCAAGAGTTTCCCGGGACAGGAAGGATTCAGTACTTC.

The chain is built from TRBV5-1 and TRBJ2-3; 8 positions match TRBD2. CDR3 length: 16 residues. In germline, CDR1 is SGHRS, CDR2 YFSETQ. V shed 3 bases and J 3 bases; nucleotides not matched to a gene: 9. The CDR3 here is CASSSRSSGVTDTQYF. The CDR3 DNA reads as TGCGCCAGCAGCTCCCGAAGTAGCGGGGTAACAGATACGCAGTATTTT.

V is TRBV5-1 and J is TRBJ2-2; D possibly uses TRBD1 or TRBD2 (5 bases each). CDR1 SGHRS and CDR2 YFSETQ come from the germline V gene. V was pared by 9 bases and J by 6 bases, with 15 bases between. This CDR3 region has 13 residues. The CDR3 DNA sequence: TGCGCCACCGGACTTGGGGGTTCCGGGGAGCTGTTTTTT. It yields the protein CATGLGGSGELFF.

The chain is built from TRBV12-3 or TRBV12-4 and TRBJ1-5; no definite D call. The CDR3 runs to 12 residues. Trimming removed 6 bases at V and 3 bases at J, with 6 bases between. CDR3 region: CASRNLNQPQHF. The DNA for the CDR3 is TGTGCCAGCAGAAACCTCAATCAGCCCCAGCATTTT.

The genes are TRBV9 and TRBJ2-2, with 12 bases matching TRBD2. From germline, CDR1 is SGDLS and CDR2 YYNGEE. With V trimmed by 0 bases and J by 0 bases, 6 bases remained unmatched. This CDR3 has 19 residues. This CDR3 is CASSVGLAGDSANTGELFF. CDR3 DNA: TGTGCCAGCAGCGTAGGACTAGCGGGGGACTCCGCGAACACCGGGGAGCTGTTTTTT.

The rearrangement uses TRBV7-2 and TRBJ2-7; a possible D gene is TRBD2 (6 bases). Looked up from germline, CDR1 is SGHTA and CDR2 is FQGNSA. Trimming cost V 0 bases and J 7 bases, with 13 bases left between them. The length of the CDR3 is 14 residues. CDR3 amino acids: CASSLATGVGEQYV. CDR3 nucleotide sequence: TGTGCCAGCAGCTTAGCGACGGGGGTGGGTGAGCAGTACGTC.

The chain links TRBV6-1 to TRBJ2-5, with D perhaps matching TRBD2 (6 bases). The CDR3 is made up of 15 amino acids. The ends were cut back, 3 bases at V and 2 bases at J, with 13 bases in the middle. In germline, CDR1 is MNHNS, CDR2 SASEGT. Here the CDR3 DNA reads TGTGCCAGCAGTGACCCCACGGGACTTCAAGAGACCCAGTACTTC. This encodes CASSDPTGLQETQYF.

The chain uses TRBV21-1 and TRBJ2-7; TRBD2, the table's D call, lacks a check against the DNA. TRBV21-1 constitutes a pseudogene. The CDR3 covers 15 residues. CDR3 DNA: TGTGCCAGCAGCGGTGGAGGTGTCAGCCCCAGCGACCAGTACGTC. Encoded protein: CASSGGGVSPSDQYV.

The chain recombines TRBV5-4 with TRBJ2-5; D might be TRBD1 (7 bases). Germline V gene data show CDR1 as SGHNT and CDR2 as YYREEE (reference sequence). Trimming stripped 3 bases from V and 5 bases from J, with 20 bases between. There are 16 residues in the CDR3. The CDR3 protein is CASSSGGTAVRETQYF. For the CDR3, the DNA is TGTGCCAGCAGCTCCGGCGGGACAGCGGTCCGGGAGACCCAGTACTTC.

V is TRBV7-2 and J is TRBJ1-4; D ambiguous. Trimming took off 5 bases at V and 3 bases at J, with 16 bases between the two ends. The CDR3 runs to 16 residues. Germline assignment: CDR1 SGHTA and CDR2 FQGNSA. CDR3: CASSPNPGFPNEKLFF. The CDR3 DNA reads as TGTGCCAGCAGCCCAAACCCTGGTTTCCCTAATGAAAAACTGTTTTTT.

V usage is TRBV2 and J usage is TRBJ2-2, with D possibly TRBD2 on 6 matching bases. V was clipped by 4 bases and J by 3 bases, with 6 bases between them. CDR1 SNHLY and CDR2 FYNNEI come from the germline V gene. The length of the CDR3 is 13 residues. CDR3 in DNA: TGTGCCAGCAGTGGGGAGGACACCGGGGAGCTGTTTTTT. Protein: CASSGEDTGELFF.

The chain carries TRBV15 and TRBJ1-2; 9 bases are a match to TRBD1. CDR3 length: 13 amino acids. Per the germline V gene, CDR1 is LNHNV and CDR2 is YYDKDF (reference sequence). Trimming removed 1 base from V and 8 bases from J; junction bases left unmatched: 2. CDR3 residues: CATSRAGTGGYTF. The DNA for the CDR3 is TGTGCCACCAGCAGAGCCGGGACAGGGGGCTACACCTTC.

The table lists this clone with a few counts. This chain connects TRBV28 to TRBJ1-1; 8 bases align to TRBD1. The J segment lost 1 base and the V segment lost 6 bases, leaving 7 bases of the junction unmatched. The CDR3 contains 15 residues. Germline V gives CDR1 MDHEN, CDR2 SYDVKM. This CDR3 is CASSPQGAPNTEAFF. The CDR3 DNA reads TGTGCCAGCAGCCCCCAGGGGGCACCGAACACTGAAGCTTTCTTT.

The chain is built from TRBV19 and TRBJ2-3; D call uncertain. V gave up 4 bases and J gave up 0 bases, with 11 bases separating them. The CDR3 totals 15 residues. Germline CDR1 and CDR2: LNHDA and SQIVND (reference sequence). CDR3: CASSSSRASTDTQYF. In DNA form, the CDR3 reads TGTGCCAGTAGTAGCTCCAGAGCTAGCACAGATACGCAGTATTTT.

CDR3 residues: CASSPQSSYNSPLHF. CDR3 nucleotides: TGTGCCAGCTCACCACAGAGCTCCTATAATTCACCCCTCCACTTT. This chain connects TRBV18 to TRBJ1-6; D not resolved. Trimming shortened V by 1 base and J by 0 bases, and 4 bases separated the two germline ends. CDR3 size: 15 residues. From germline, CDR1 is KGHSH and CDR2 LQKENI.

Here the CDR3 DNA reads TGTGCTAGTGGTTTGATACAGGGCCGTGGGAACACTGAAGCTTTCTTT. As protein: CASGLIQGRGNTEAFF. J is TRBJ1-1 and V is TRBV12-5; weak D call: TRBD1 (6 bases). There are 16 residues in the CDR3. The V gene lost 2 bases and the J gene lost 1 base, with 14 bases spanning the gap. Germline V gives CDR1 LGHNT, CDR2 FRNRAP. Drawing the rest from reference TRBV12-5 and TRBJ1-1, the complete variable domain is DARVTQTPRHKVTEMGQEVTMRCQPILGHNTVFWYRQTMMQGLELLAYFRNRAPLDDSGMPKDRFSAEMPDATLATLKIQPSEPRDSAVYFCASGLIQGRGNTEAFFGQGTRLTVV.

The rearrangement joins TRBV28 to TRBJ1-5, with TRBD1 identical over 8 bases. V trimming: 6 bases; J trimming: 1 base; junction bases outside the gene matches: 5. This CDR3 region has 15 residues. Germline V gene data show CDR1 as MDHEN and CDR2 as SYDVKM. This CDR3 reads CASRNQGASNQPQHF. The DNA for the CDR3 is TGTGCCAGCAGGAATCAGGGGGCGAGCAATCAGCCCCAGCATTTT.